This TCR beta chain is from a study of T cell clonality in common variable immunodeficiency. Study-level points and caveats: In common variable immunodeficiency, TCR beta chains reportedly carried fewer deletions and N-nucleotide insertions.

Germline loops: CDR1 LNHDA, CDR2 SQIVND (reference sequence). CDR3 size: 13 residues. V lost 0 bases to trimming and J lost 7 bases, with 7 bases between them. Only a few counts were recorded for this clone. Its antigen remains unknown. The read is 3 residues too short to cover the CDR3 end, so that end is filled in from the germline J gene. Patients had low serum IgG, IgA and/or IgM and specific antibody deficiency. Of CVID subjects, under 16 were female and roughly 30 male, mean age about 40. Blood samples were heparinized, about 5 to 8 ml per donor. TCRdb keeps only in-frame clones here, not all; method: immunoSEQ multiplex PCR. The sample presents under 25,000 clones, none singletons.

This TCR came from a human donor with common variable immunodeficiency. The chain employs TRBV19 and TRBJ1-5, with D hard to call. Specimen: peripheral blood mononuclear cells. The chain's CDR3 is CASSIDRVQPQHF. The part of the CDR3 DNA that was read is TGTGCCAGTAGTATAGATAGGGTCCAGCCC.